Listed below are T cell receptor beta chains from one sample, sequenced in a study of T cell responses to AZD1222 COVID-19 vaccine. Method: immunoSEQ multiplex PCR; TCRdb's copy keeps in-frame clones and lacks some. The sample shows around 140,000 clones, almost 85% of them seen only once. This sample comprised peripheral blood, obtained 28 days after the second dose of the MenACWY control vaccine. The origin of the receptors is an adult who received the MenACWY meningococcal vaccine as a control. Both conserved end residues are part of each CDR3. The D gene is left open where the match is weak. Clone size appears in some rows only: once, few, many, or a class for an expanded clone.

j_gene	d_gene	v_gene	abundance	CDR3aa	CDR3nt
TRBJ2-7	.	TRBV7-2	.	CASSPLAEQYF	TGTGCCAGCAGCCCCTTGGCCGAGCAGTACTTC
TRBJ1-2	TRBD1	TRBV7-2	.	CASSFDHTGVDGYTF	TGTGCCAGCAGCTTTGACCACACAGGGGTTGATGGCTACACCTTC
TRBJ1-6	TRBD1	TRBV6-5	.	CASRRQGDNSPLHF	TGTGCCAGCAGACGACAGGGGGATAATTCACCCCTCCACTTT
TRBJ2-7	.	TRBV11-3	once	CASSAGGPGAIYEQYF	TGTGCCAGCAGCGCCGGGGGGCCCGGAGCTATCTACGAGCAGTACTTC
TRBJ2-5	.	TRBV10-3	few	CAISDPQTRFGETQYF	TGTGCCATCAGTGACCCGCAGACTAGATTTGGAGAGACCCAGTACTTC
TRBJ2-3	.	TRBV7-6	.	CASSLGVRGPISNTQYF	TGTGCCAGCAGCCTGGGGGTCCGAGGCCCAATATCCAATACGCAGTATTTT
TRBJ1-2	.	TRBV10-3	few	CAIGLNHTF	TGTGCCATCGGTCTAAACCACACCTTC
TRBJ2-2	.	TRBV11-2	.	CASSLLQNTGELFF	TGTGCCAGCAGCTTACTACAGAACACCGGGGAGCTGTTTTTT
TRBJ2-1	.	TRBV20-1	.	CSAYSYEQFF	TGCAGTGCTTATAGTTATGAGCAGTTCTTC
TRBJ2-1	.	TRBV13	.	CASSPRSLSSYNEQFF	TGTGCCAGCAGCCCTCGATCTCTAAGCTCCTACAATGAGCAGTTCTTC
TRBJ1-5	TRBD1	TRBV24-1	.	CATSENPRRGRDQPQHF	TGTGCCACCAGTGAAAACCCTCGCAGGGGGCGGGATCAGCCCCAGCATTTT
TRBJ1-3	.	TRBV6-6	.	CASSPSWTAHSGNTIYF	TGTGCCAGCAGTCCTTCATGGACGGCTCACTCTGGAAACACCATATATTTT
TRBJ1-2	.	TRBV4-1	many	CASSLREGGNYGYTF	TGCGCCAGCAGCCTACGAGAGGGGGGTAACTATGGCTACACCTTC
TRBJ2-1	.	TRBV7-9	.	CASSGAIWTGQFF	TGTGCCAGCAGCGGCGCGATTTGGACGGGGCAGTTCTTC
TRBJ2-7	.	TRBV5-1	.	CASSLTSPNFEQYF	TGCGCCAGCAGCTTGACTAGCCCTAACTTCGAGCAGTACTTC
TRBJ1-4	.	TRBV3-1/TRBV3-2	.	CASSLHGEKLFF	TGTGCCAGCAGCCTCCATGGTGAAAAACTGTTTTTT
TRBJ1-4	.	TRBV9	.	CASSVGPSATNEKLFF	TGTGCCAGCAGCGTAGGCCCGAGTGCAACTAATGAAAAACTGTTTTTT
TRBJ1-2	.	TRBV6-5	.	CASSRGGIYGYTF	TGTGCCAGCAGCCGGGGAGGGATCTATGGCTACACCTTC
TRBJ1-5	.	TRBV6-5	.	CASSQGSGQPQHF	TGTGCCAGCAGTCAGGGTAGTGGCCAGCCCCAGCATTTT
TRBJ1-1	.	TRBV19	.	CASIAATAFF	TGTGCCAGTATTGCAGCAACGGCTTTCTTT
TRBJ2-7	.	TRBV5-8	few	CASSLFGRYYEQYF	TGTGCCAGCAGCTTGTTCGGACGGTACTACGAGCAGTACTTC
TRBJ1-2	.	TRBV19	.	CAIRAGSGYTF	TGTGCCATAAGGGCAGGGTCTGGCTACACCTTC
TRBJ2-2	.	TRBV5-1	.	CASSLASPNTGELFF	TGCGCCAGCAGCTTGGCGTCACCGAACACCGGGGAGCTGTTTTTT
TRBJ2-7	.	TRBV19	.	CASSTSINEQYF	TGTGCCAGTAGTACGTCTATCAACGAGCAGTACTTC